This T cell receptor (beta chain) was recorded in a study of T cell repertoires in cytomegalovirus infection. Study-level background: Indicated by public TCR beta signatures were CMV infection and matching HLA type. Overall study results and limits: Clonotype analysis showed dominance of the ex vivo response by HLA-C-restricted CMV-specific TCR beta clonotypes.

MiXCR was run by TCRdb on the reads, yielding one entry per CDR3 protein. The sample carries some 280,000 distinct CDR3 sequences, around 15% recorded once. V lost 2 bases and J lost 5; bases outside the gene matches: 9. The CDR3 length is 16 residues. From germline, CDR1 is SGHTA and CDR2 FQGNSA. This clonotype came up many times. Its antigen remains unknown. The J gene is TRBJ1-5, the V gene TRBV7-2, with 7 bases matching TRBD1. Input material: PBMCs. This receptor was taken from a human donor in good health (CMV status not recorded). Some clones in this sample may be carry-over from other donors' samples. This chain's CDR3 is CASSLQGGGNYQPQHF. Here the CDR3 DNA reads TGTGCCAGCAGCTTACAGGGGGGGGGGAACTATCAGCCCCAGCATTTT.